The T cell receptor (beta chain) under discussion was sequenced for a study of T cells after yellow fever vaccination (dated by TCRdb to about 2019). Looking at the study overall: Libraries from fractions with low cell numbers were prepared with the SMART-Seq v4 Ultra Low Input RNA kit. To track T-cell clones before and after primary and booster YFV17D yellow fever vaccination, bulk TCR alpha and beta repertoires were sequenced longitudinally. Two healthy male donors, one aged 18 to 30 and one aged 30 to 39 years, were included in the cohort. Blood was collected at multiple timepoints before and after primary and secondary immunization, and bulk PBMC replicates and cell subsets were isolated.

The CDR3 measures 11 amino acids from cysteine to phenylalanine. The sequence is cut down to CDR3 DNA, 33 bases in frame from base 1. Trimming at the junction amounts to 0 bases on V and 11 bases on J, and the germline ends lie 7 bases apart. Taken from the germline V gene, the CDR1 and CDR2 loops are MNHEY and SVGEGT. Here is what the overall study found, with its caveats: A small share of clonotypes was detected in both CD4 and CD8 compartments, with the overlap likely arising from convergent recombination. The study included only a couple of donors, which limits how far the findings can be generalized. Most clones expanded after primary vaccination were re-detected after the booster (just under 97% of CD4 and around 88% of CD8), suggesting broad memory maintenance. The secondary T-cell response was weaker than the primary response but faster, peaking on day 5 instead of day 15. FACS-sorted repertoires could contain abundant contaminating clonotypes from the bulk population, so computational filtering was required.

About this clonotype itself: Its antigen target is currently unknown. No much larger clone exists at a distance of one base, and base qualities are not known.

The sample's treatment or condition label, decoded: live attenuated yellow fever vaccine strain. PBMCs were isolated from peripheral blood using a standard Ficoll-Paque protocol. Dynabeads CD4 and CD8 positive selection kits were used to isolate CD4 and CD8 T-cell fractions. RNA was extracted with TriZol from bulk PBMCs, CD4 and CD8 fractions, and dextramer-positive and dextramer-negative fractions. Sequencing instrument: Illumina NovaSeq 6000. TCR cDNA was made using 5'RACE template switching, a step that added a universal primer site and unique molecular identifiers. Priming for cDNA synthesis came from both the TCR alpha and TCR beta constant segments. Library amplification used two PCR steps, and the second PCR step added sample barcodes and sequencing adapters. Libraries were sequenced on Illumina HiSeq 2500 (2x100 bp) or NovaSeq (2x150 bp). The authors' pipeline ran thus. MIGEC handled demultiplexing of reads and collapsing into UMI consensus sequences, while MiXCR performed V(D)J alignment. Vaccine-responding clonotypes were identified with edgeR using replicate PBMC samples, with FDR below 0.01 and a log2 fold change above 5 up to day 15 being required. Bulk clonotypes were assigned CD4 or CD8 identity according to which sequenced CD4 or CD8 repertoire held them at higher abundance. TCRdb reanalyzed the raw reads on its own, using fastp at Q25 for trimming and MiXCR for clone calling, and kept in-frame beta chains. CDR3 protein duplicates are merged, each entry listing the most common genes and DNA. In this record, the V and J calls reflect TCRdb's handling and not the investigators' own analysis. This sample is represented by some 120,000 distinct CDR3 sequences; 12% to 15% of them were singletons. Of the sample, more than 40% falls within the top ten clones.

The TCR comes from a man aged 18 to 29 who received the YFV17D yellow fever vaccine. Sequences were derived from CD8+ T cells sorted from PBMCs, sampled 5 days after the yellow fever booster vaccination. This chain joins TRBV6-2 or TRBV6-3 to TRBJ1-1; the D gene cannot be named for sure. The CDR3 region: CASSYSLGAFF. The DNA is TGTGCCAGCAGTTACTCGCTTGGGGCTTTCTTT.